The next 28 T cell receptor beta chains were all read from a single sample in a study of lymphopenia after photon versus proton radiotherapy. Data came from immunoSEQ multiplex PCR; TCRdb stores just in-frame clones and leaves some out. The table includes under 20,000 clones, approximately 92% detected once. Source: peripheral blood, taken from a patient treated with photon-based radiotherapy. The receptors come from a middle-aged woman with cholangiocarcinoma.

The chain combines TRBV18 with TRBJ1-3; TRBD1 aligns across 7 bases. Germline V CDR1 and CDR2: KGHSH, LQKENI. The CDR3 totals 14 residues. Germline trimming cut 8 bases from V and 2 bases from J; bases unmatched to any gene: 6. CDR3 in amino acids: CASQGGAAGNTIYF. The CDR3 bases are TGTGCCAGCCAGGGGGGTGCCGCTGGAAACACCATATATTTT.

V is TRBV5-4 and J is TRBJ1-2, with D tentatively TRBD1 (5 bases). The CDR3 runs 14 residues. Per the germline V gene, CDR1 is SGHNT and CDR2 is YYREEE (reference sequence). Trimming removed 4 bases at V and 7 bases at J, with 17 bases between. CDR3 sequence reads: CASSRVVTDGGYTF. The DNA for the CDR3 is TGTGCCAGCAGCCGCGTCGTGACAGATGGTGGCTACACCTTC.

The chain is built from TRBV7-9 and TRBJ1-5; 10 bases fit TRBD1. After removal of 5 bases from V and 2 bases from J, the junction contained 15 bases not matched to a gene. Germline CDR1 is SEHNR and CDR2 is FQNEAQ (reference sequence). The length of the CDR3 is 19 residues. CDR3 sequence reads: CASSPIRSAGTGGNQPQHF. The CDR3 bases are TGTGCCAGCAGCCCTATCAGGTCCGCCGGGACAGGGGGCAATCAGCCCCAGCATTTT. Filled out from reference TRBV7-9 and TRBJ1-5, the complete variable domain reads DTGVSQNPRHKITKRGQNVTFRCDPISEHNRLYWYRQTLGQGPEFLTYFQNEAQLEKSRLLSDRFSAERPKGSFSTLEIQRTEQGDSAMYLCASSPIRSAGTGGNQPQHFGDGTRLSIL.

DNA for the CDR3: TGTGCCAGCAGTTCTGGACTAGCGGGAGCAGATACGCAGTATTTT. Residues: CASSSGLAGADTQYF. J is TRBJ2-3 and V is TRBV6-5, with TRBD2 identical over 13 bases. Germline lookup yields CDR1 MNHEY and CDR2 SVGAGI. J was trimmed by 4 bases and V by 4 bases; bases with no gene match: 2. CDR3 length: 15 residues.

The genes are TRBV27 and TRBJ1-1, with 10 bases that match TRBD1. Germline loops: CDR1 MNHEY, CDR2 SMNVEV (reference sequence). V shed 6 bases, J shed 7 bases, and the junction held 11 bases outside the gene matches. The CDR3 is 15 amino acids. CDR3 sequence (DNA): TGTGCCAGCAGGGGGACAGGGGCCTCCTCACGTGAAGCTTTCTTT. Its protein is CASRGTGASSREAFF.

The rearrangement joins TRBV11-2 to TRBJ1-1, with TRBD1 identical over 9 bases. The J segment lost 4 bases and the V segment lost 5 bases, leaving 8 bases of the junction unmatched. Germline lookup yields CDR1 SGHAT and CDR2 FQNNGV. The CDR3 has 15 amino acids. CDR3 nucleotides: TGTGCCAGCAGCCGTCTCACAGGGGGCTTCACTGAAGCTTTCTTT. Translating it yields CASSRLTGGFTEAFF.

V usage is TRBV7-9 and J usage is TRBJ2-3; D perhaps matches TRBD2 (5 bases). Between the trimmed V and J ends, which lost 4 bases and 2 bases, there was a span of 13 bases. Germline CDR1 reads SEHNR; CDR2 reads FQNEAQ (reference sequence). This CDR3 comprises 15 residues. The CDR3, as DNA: TGTGCCAGCAGCTCAGAGGGAAGGACCACAGATACGCAGTATTTT. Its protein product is CASSSEGRTTDTQYF.

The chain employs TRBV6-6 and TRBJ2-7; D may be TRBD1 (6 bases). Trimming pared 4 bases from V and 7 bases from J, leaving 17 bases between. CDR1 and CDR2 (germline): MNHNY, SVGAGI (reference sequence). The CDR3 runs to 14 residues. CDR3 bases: TGTGCCAGCAGTTTACAGGGCCCCATCGGGGAGCAGTACTTC. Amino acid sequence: CASSLQGPIGEQYF.

The CDR3 DNA reads TGTGCCAGCAGTGAATTAGGGGCAGGGAACACTGAAGCTTTCTTT. Translation: CASSELGAGNTEAFF. The rearrangement uses TRBV25-1 and TRBJ1-1; D possibly corresponds to TRBD1 (5 bases). V shed 1 base and J shed 1 base, with 10 bases lying between them. Per the germline V gene, CDR1 is MGHDK and CDR2 is SYGVNS. The CDR3 spans 15 residues.

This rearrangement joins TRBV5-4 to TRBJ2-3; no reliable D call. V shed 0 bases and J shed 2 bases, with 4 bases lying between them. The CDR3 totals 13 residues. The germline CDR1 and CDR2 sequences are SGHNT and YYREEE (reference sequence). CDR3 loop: CASSLGHTDTQYF. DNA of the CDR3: TGTGCCAGCAGCTTGGGCCACACAGATACGCAGTATTTT. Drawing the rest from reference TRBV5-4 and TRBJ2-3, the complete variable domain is ETGVTQSPTHLIKTRGQQVTLRCSSQSGHNTVSWYQQALGQGPQFIFQYYREEENGRGNFPPRFSGLQFPNYSSELNVNALELDDSALYLCASSLGHTDTQYFGPGTRLTVL.

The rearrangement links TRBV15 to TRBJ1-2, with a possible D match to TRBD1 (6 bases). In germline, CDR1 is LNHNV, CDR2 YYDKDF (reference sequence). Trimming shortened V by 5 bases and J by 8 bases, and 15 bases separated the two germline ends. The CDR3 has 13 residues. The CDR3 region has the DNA TGTGCCACCAGCGAGGGGGTGGGTGACGGCTACACCTTC. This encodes CATSEGVGDGYTF. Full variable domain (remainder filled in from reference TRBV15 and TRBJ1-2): DAMVIQNPRYQVTQFGKPVTLSCSQTLNHNVMYWYQQKSSQAPKLLFHYYDKDFNNEADTPDNFQSRRPNTSFCFLDIRSPGLGDTAMYLCATSEGVGDGYTFGSGTRLTVV.

CDR3 DNA: TGTGCCAGCAGCTTAGTCCAGGGAGGCACTGAAGCTTTCTTT. Translated: CASSLVQGGTEAFF. V and J are TRBV11-2 and TRBJ1-1, with D possibly being TRBD1 (5 bases). Germline loops: CDR1 SGHAT, CDR2 FQNNGV. The CDR3 is 14 residues long. Trimming stripped 1 base from V and 4 bases from J, with 10 bases between.

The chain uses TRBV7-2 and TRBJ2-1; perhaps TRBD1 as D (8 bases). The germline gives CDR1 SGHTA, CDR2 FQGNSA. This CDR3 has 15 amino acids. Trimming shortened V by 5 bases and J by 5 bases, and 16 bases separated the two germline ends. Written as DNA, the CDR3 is TGTGCCAGCAGCCCACAGGGGGGGGTGAACAATGAGCAGTTCTTC. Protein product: CASSPQGGVNNEQFF.

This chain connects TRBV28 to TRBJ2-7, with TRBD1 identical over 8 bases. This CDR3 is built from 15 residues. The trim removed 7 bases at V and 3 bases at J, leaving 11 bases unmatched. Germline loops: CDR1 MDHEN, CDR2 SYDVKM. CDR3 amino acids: CASTSPDRVGYEQYF. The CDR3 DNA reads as TGTGCCAGCACCTCACCGGACAGGGTAGGCTACGAGCAGTACTTC.

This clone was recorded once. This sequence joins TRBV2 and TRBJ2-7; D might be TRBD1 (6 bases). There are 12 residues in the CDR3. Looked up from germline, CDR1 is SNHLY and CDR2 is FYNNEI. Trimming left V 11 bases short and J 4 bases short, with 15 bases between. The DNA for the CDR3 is TGTGCCTCCCACAGGGATTTGTACGAGCAGTACTTC. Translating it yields CASHRDLYEQYF. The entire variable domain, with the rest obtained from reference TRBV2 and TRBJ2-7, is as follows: EPEVTQTPSHQVTQMGQEVILRCVPISNHLYFYWYRQILGQKVEFLVSFYNNEISEKSEIFDDQFSVERPDGSNFTLKIRSTKLEDSAMYFCASHRDLYEQYFGPGTRLTVT.

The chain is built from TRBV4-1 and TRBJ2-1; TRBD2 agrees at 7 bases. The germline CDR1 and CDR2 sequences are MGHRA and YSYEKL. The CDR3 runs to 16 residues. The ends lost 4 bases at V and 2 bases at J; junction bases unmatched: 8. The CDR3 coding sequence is TGCGCCAGCAGCCCCCTAACTAGCGTGGCCTACAATGAGCAGTTCTTC. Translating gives CASSPLTSVAYNEQFF.

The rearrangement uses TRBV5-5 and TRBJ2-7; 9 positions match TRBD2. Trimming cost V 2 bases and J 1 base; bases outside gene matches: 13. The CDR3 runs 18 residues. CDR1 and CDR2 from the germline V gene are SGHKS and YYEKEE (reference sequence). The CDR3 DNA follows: TGTGCCAGCAGCTTTGAGTTGGTAGCGGGAGTGAGGTCCTACGAGCAGTACTTC. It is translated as CASSFELVAGVRSYEQYF.

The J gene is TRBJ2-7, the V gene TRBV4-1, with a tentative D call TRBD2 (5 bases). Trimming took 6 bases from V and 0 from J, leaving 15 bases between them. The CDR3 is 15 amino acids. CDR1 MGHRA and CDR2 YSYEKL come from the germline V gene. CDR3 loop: CASRAGVTGSYEQYF. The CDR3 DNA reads TGCGCCAGCAGGGCCGGGGTGACCGGCTCCTACGAGCAGTACTTC.

The CDR3 bases are TGTGCCAGCAGCTTGGCGGGACTAGCGGCCACAGATACGCAGTATTTT. This translates into CASSLAGLAATDTQYF. V gene TRBV5-4 combines with J gene TRBJ2-3; 11 bases align to TRBD2. The CDR3 sequence is 16 residues long. In germline, CDR1 is SGHNT, CDR2 YYREEE (reference sequence). Trimming took 0 bases from V and 2 from J; bases not matched to a gene: 2.

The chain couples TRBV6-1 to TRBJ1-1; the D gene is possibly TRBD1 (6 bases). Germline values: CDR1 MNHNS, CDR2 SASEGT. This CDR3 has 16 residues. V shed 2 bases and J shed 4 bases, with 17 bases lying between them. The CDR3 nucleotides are TGTGCCAGCAGTGAATTTAGTGGGGGGCTGGTCACTGAAGCTTTCTTT. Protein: CASSEFSGGLVTEAFF.

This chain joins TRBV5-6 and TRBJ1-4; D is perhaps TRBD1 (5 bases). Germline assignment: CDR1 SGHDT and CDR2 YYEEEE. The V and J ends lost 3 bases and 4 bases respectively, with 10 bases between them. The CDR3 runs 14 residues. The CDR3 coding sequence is TGTGCCAGCAGCTCCCGGGACGGTAATGAAAAACTGTTTTTT. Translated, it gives CASSSRDGNEKLFF.

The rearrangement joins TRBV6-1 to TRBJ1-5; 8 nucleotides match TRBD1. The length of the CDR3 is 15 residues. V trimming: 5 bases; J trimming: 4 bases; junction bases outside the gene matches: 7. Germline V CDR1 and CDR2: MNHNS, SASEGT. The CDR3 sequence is CASSPTGGGNQPQHF. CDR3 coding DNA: TGTGCCAGCAGTCCTACAGGGGGTGGGAATCAGCCCCAGCATTTT.

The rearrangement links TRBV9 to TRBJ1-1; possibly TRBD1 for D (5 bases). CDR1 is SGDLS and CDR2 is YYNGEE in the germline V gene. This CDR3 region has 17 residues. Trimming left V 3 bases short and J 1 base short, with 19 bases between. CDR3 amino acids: CASSAAVLVGENTEAFF. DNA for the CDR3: TGTGCCAGCAGCGCCGCAGTCCTCGTGGGGGAGAACACTGAAGCTTTCTTT.

The CDR3 DNA is TGTGCCAGCAGTTTTGGTTCGGGTCCAAATGGCTACACCTTC. Protein: CASSFGSGPNGYTF. The chain carries TRBV27 and TRBJ1-2; D unresolved. The CDR3 contains 14 residues. Germline V lookup: CDR1 MNHEY, CDR2 SMNVEV (reference sequence). Trimming took 3 bases from V and 6 from J, leaving 14 bases between them.

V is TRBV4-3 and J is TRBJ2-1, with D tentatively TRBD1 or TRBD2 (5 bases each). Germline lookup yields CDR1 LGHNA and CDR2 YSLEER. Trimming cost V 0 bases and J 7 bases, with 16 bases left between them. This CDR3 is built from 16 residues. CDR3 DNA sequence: TGCGCCAGCAGCCAAGATCACCGCAGGGAGAGGAATGAGCAGTTCTTC. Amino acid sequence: CASSQDHRRERNEQFF.

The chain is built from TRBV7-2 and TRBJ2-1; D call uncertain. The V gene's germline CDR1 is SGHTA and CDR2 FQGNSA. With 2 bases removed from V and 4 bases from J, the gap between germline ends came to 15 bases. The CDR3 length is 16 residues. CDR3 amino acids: CASSLRWASRYNEQFF. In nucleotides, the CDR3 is TGTGCCAGCAGCTTACGATGGGCCTCTAGGTACAATGAGCAGTTCTTC.

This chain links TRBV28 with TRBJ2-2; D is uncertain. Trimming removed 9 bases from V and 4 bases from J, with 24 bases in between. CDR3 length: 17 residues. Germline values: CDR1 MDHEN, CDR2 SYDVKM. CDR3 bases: TGTGCCAGTTCACCCCCCGCGGAGCCTCCAAGCACCGGGGAGCTGTTTTTT. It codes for CASSPPAEPPSTGELFF.

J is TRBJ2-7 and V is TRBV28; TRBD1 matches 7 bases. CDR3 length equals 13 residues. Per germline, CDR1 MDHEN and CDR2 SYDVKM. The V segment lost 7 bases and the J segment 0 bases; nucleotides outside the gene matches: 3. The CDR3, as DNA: TGTGCCAGCACGAGGACAGGCTCCTACGAGCAGTACTTC. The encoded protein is CASTRTGSYEQYF.